This TCR beta chain appears in the sequencing data of a study of T cell repertoires in cytomegalovirus infection. Whole-study context: Used in the study were CMV epitopes, some recently identified and HLA-C-restricted, others well-studied and HLA-B-restricted. It was the public TCR beta signatures that indicated both CMV infection and matching HLA type.

This clonotype was detected many times. No antigen is known for it. MiXCR, run by TCRdb on the reads, gives a single entry per CDR3 protein. In the table there are roughly 800,000 distinct CDR3 sequences, just under 30% of which are singletons. General study results and limits: Cumulative frequency (of public TCR beta family members) identified carriers of CMV plus the relevant HLA. HLA-C-restricted, CMV-specific TCR beta clonotypes were dominant ex vivo.

The clonotype originates from a human donor in good health (CMV status not recorded). Some clones in this sample may be carry-over from other donors' samples. The starting material was cultured CD8+ T cells from PBMCs, obtained from culture after CMV antigen stimulation.

The CDR3 sequence: CASSLEFGFGQEAFF. CDR3 DNA: TGTGCCAGCAGCTTAGAGTTTGGCTTTGGACAGGAAGCTTTCTTT. This chain uses TRBV7-6 with TRBJ1-1; tentatively, D is TRBD1 (6 bases). Germline V gene sequence: CDR1 SGHVS, CDR2 FNYEAQ. The ends were cut back, 1 base at V and 8 bases at J, with 17 bases in the middle. This CDR3 has 15 amino acids.